This T cell receptor (beta chain) emerged from a study of shared clonotypes between healthy human individuals. The V end lost 0 bases, the J end lost 5 bases, and 9 bases lay between the germline ends. The CDR3 runs 13 residues. Germline assignment: CDR1 SGHDT and CDR2 YYEEEE. Positive CCR7 selection of CD45RO-negative cells yielded the naive CD8 cells, and terminally differentiated effector memory CD45RA+ cells were excluded. The assay was immunoSEQ multiplex PCR, and TCRdb's table has in-frame clones only and misses some. This table has under 2,000,000 clones, roughly 95% appearing once. The receptor's source is a young man in good health. The sample comprised naive CD8+ T cells sorted from blood. The chain carries TRBV5-6 and TRBJ2-7, with D hard to call. CDR3 loop: CASSLVLDHEQYF. The CDR3 DNA sequence: TGTGCCAGCAGCTTGGTCCTAGATCACGAGCAGTACTTC.